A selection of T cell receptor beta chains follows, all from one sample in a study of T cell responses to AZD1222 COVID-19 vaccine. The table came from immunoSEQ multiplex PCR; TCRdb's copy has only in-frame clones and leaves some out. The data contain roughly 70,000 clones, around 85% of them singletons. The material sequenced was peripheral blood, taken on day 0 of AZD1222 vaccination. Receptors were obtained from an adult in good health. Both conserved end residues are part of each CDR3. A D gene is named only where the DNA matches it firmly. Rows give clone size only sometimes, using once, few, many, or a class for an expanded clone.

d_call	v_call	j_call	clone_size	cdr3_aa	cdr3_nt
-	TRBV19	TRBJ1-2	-	CASSRTQGAGYTF	TGTGCCAGTAGTAGGACTCAAGGGGCCGGCTACACCTTC
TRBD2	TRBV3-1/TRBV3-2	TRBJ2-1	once	CASSPTRAGGTYNEQFF	TGTGCCAGCAGCCCTACCCGAGCGGGAGGGACCTACAATGAGCAGTTCTTC
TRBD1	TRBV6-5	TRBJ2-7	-	CASSYGDRGHEQYF	TGTGCCAGCAGTTACGGAGACAGGGGCCACGAGCAGTACTTC
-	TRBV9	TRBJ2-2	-	CASSVVAANTGELFF	TGTGCCAGCAGCGTAGTAGCGGCGAACACCGGGGAGCTGTTTTTT
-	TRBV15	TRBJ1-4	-	CATSRDWGSSNEKLFF	TGTGCCACCAGCAGAGATTGGGGCAGTTCTAATGAAAAACTGTTTTTT
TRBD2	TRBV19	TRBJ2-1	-	CASSVVSGTSHNEQFF	TGTGCCAGTAGTGTTGTCTCCGGGACTAGTCACAATGAGCAGTTCTTC
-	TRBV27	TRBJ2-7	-	CASSLRGRRFFF	TGTGCCAGCAGTTTAAGGGGGAGGCGGTTCTTTTTT
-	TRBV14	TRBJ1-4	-	CASSQETGLRHEKLFF	TGTGCCAGCAGCCAAGAAACGGGTTTAAGACATGAAAAACTGTTTTTT
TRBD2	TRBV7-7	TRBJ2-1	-	CASSLDGRGAGYEQFF	TGTGCTAGCAGCTTAGACGGGCGGGGGGCTGGCTATGAGCAGTTCTTC
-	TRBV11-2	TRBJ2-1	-	CASSPGLASSYNEQFF	TGTGCCAGCAGCCCAGGACTGGCGAGCTCCTACAATGAGCAGTTCTTC
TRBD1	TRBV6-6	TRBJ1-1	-	CASSGTGVLNTEAFF	TGTGCCAGCAGTGGGACAGGGGTCTTGAACACTGAAGCTTTCTTT
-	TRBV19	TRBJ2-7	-	CASSIFRGTEQYF	TGTGCCAGTAGTATATTTCGGGGGACCGAGCAGTACTTC
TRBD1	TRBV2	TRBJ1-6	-	CASSETGGNSPLHF	TGTGCCAGCAGTGAAACAGGGGGTAATTCACCCCTCCACTTT
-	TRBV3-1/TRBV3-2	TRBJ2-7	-	CASSLGGISYEQYF	TGTGCCAGCAGCCTCGGGGGAATCTCCTACGAGCAGTACTTC
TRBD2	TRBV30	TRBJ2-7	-	CAWSGGGLTSEYEQYF	TGTGCCTGGAGTGGTGGGGGTTTGACTAGCGAGTACGAGCAGTACTTC
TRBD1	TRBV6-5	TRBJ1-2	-	CASRRTGEGYTF	TGTGCCAGCAGGAGGACAGGGGAAGGCTACACCTTC
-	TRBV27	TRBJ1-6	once	CASSTLLNSPLHF	TGTGCCAGCAGTACCCTCCTCAATTCACCCCTCCACTTT
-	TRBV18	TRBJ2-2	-	CASSKTSSNTGELFF	TGTGCCAGCTCAAAGACTAGTTCGAACACCGGGGAGCTGTTTTTT
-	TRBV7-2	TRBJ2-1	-	CASSLVGGDPYNEQFF	TGTGCCAGCAGCTTAGTAGGGGGGGACCCATACAATGAGCAGTTCTTC
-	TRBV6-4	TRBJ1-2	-	CASSDSGRDGYTF	TGTGCCAGCAGTGACTCGGGCAGGGATGGCTACACCTTC
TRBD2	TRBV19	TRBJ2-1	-	CASSRWTSGRPNEQFF	TGTGCCAGTAGTCGCTGGACTAGCGGGAGACCCAATGAGCAGTTCTTC
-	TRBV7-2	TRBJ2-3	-	CASSSRDTQYF	TGTGCCAGCAGCTCGAGAGATACGCAGTATTTT
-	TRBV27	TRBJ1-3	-	CASKRGGTGNTIYF	TGTGCCAGCAAAAGGGGGGGGACAGGAAACACCATATATTTT
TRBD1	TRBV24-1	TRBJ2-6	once	CATSDTGEGANVLTF	TGTGCCACCAGTGACACAGGGGAAGGGGCCAACGTCCTGACTTTC
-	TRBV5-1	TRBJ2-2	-	CASSFRTLTSNTGELFF	TGCGCCAGCAGCTTTCGGACACTAACCTCAAACACCGGGGAGCTGTTTTTT
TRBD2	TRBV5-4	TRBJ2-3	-	CASSSWTSGDTDTQYF	TGTGCCAGCAGCTCCTGGACTAGCGGGGACACAGATACGCAGTATTTT
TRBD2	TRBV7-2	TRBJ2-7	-	CASSFKSGGLNYEQYF	TGTGCCAGCAGCTTTAAAAGCGGGGGCCTCAACTACGAGCAGTACTTC
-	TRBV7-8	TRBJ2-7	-	CASSLVPGVEQYF	TGTGCCAGCAGCCTAGTCCCAGGGGTAGAGCAGTACTTC
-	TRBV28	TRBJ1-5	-	CASSPGGGGQPQHF	TGTGCCAGCAGCCCTGGGGGGGGCGGTCAGCCCCAGCATTTT
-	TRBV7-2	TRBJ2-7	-	CASSLTSQGSYEQYF	TGTGCCAGCAGCTTAACGAGTCAGGGGTCCTACGAGCAGTACTTC
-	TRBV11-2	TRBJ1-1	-	CASSLGERSSEAFF	TGTGCCAGCAGCTTGGGGGAGAGGAGCTCTGAAGCTTTCTTT
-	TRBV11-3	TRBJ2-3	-	CASSLGVSGDTDTQYF	TGTGCCAGCAGCTTAGGGGTTTCGGGGGATACAGATACGCAGTATTTT
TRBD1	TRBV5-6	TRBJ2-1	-	CASSSGQWNEQFF	TGTGCCAGCAGCTCGGGACAGTGGAATGAGCAGTTCTTC
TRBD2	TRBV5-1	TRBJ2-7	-	CASSLGTSGGPNEQYF	TGCGCCAGCAGCCTCGGGACTAGCGGAGGGCCCAACGAGCAGTACTTC
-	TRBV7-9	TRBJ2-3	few	CASSSRTSTDTQYF	TGTGCCAGCAGCTCCCGGACTAGCACAGATACGCAGTATTTT
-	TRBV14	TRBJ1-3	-	CASGGPGNTIYF	TGTGCCAGCGGGGGTCCTGGAAACACCATATATTTT
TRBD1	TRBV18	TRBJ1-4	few	CASSVNPGTGNEKLFF	TGTGCCAGCTCGGTGAACCCCGGGACAGGGAACGAAAAACTGTTTTTT
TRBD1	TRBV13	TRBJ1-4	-	CASSSSGGEKLFF	TGTGCCAGCAGCTCCTCAGGGGGTGAAAAACTGTTTTTT
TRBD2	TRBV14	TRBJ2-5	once	CASSLAGTSGQETQYF	TGTGCCAGCAGCCTCGCCGGGACTAGCGGGCAAGAGACCCAGTACTTC
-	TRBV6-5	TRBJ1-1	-	CASSSGVSTEAFF	TGTGCCAGCAGCTCCGGGGTAAGCACTGAAGCTTTCTTT
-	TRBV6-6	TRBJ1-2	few	CASSSGLANYGYTF	TGTGCCAGCAGTTCAGGGTTAGCTAACTATGGCTACACCTTC
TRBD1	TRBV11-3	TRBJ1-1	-	CASSPPDRVRSEAFF	TGTGCCAGCAGCCCACCGGACAGGGTAAGGTCTGAAGCTTTCTTT